The clone carrying this TCR beta chain was detected only a few times. Its antigen is currently unknown. These data originate in a study of spatial heterogeneity in lung cancer. Study conclusions and caveats: Counts of expanded intratumoral alpha and beta TCRs tracked tumor mutation counts. The study estimated 6% to 9% alpha and 13% to 15% beta chain coverage of tumor T cells.

The time point was: sample taken at primary tumor resection. Untreated early-stage non-small cell lung cancer patients, around 72 in total, were the donors. Material for sequencing was whole RNA from tumor, nontumor lung or frozen PBMC, left unsorted. Every individual TCR cDNA molecule carried its own unique molecular identifier, which allowed correction of PCR and sequencing errors. TCRdb recomputed calls from the 5' RACE reads with MiXCR, one row per CDR3 protein. The repertoire holds some 5,500 distinct CDR3 sequences, with around 9.1% as singletons. The CDR3 spans 13 residues. Germline CDR1 and CDR2: DFQATT and SNEGSKA (reference sequence). Trimming left V 4 bases short and J 3 bases short, with 12 bases between.

Sample: lung tumor tissue, taken at surgery. The chain links TRBV20-1 to TRBJ1-2; D is ambiguous. The source of this sequence is a female donor with early-stage non-small cell lung cancer. The DNA for the CDR3 is TGCAGTGCTACCATGGAGGAGTACTATGGCTACACCTTC. Translated: CSATMEEYYGYTF.